The 23 T cell receptor beta chains presented below share a single source sample, sequenced in a study of CD8+ T cells in alopecia areata. cDNA reverse transcribed from extracted RNA served as the sequencing template. Using immunoSEQ multiplex PCR, the repertoire was profiled, and TCRdb retains in-frame clones only, with some absent. The sample holds more than 200,000 clones; around two thirds are singletons and the top ten take around 1.2%. The specimen was CD4+ T cells sorted from blood, collected at week 0. The receptors were sampled from a human donor with alopecia areata.

The rearrangement links TRBV29-1 to TRBJ2-1; a weak D match, TRBD2 (6 bases). With 0 bases removed from V and 8 bases from J, the gap between germline ends came to 23 bases. Looked up from germline, CDR1 is SQVTM and CDR2 is ANQGSEA. The CDR3 is 17 residues long. The CDR3 is CSVEEVFGGLPPDEQFF. In DNA, the CDR3 is TGCAGCGTTGAAGAGGTGTTCGGAGGGCTCCCTCCAGATGAGCAGTTCTTC.

A few counts support this clone. Other DNA variants within this sample encode the same CDR3. V usage is TRBV30 and J usage is TRBJ1-6, with 7 nucleotides matching TRBD1. The CDR3 length is 14 residues. V was clipped by 0 bases and J by 7 bases; unmatched bases: 3. Germline V gene data show CDR1 as GTSNPN and CDR2 as SVGIG (reference sequence). DNA for the CDR3: TGTGCCTGGAGTGTACGACAGGGAAATTCACCCCTCCACTTT. Its translation: CAWSVRQGNSPLHF.

CDR3 amino acids: CASSQVGRDRGYDEQFF. The CDR3 DNA follows: TGCGCCAGCAGCCAAGTTGGCCGGGACAGGGGGTACGATGAGCAGTTCTTC. The chain uses TRBV4-1 and TRBJ2-1, with TRBD1 matching over 11 bases. The germline gives CDR1 MGHRA, CDR2 YSYEKL. The CDR3 has 17 amino acids. The V gene end was trimmed by 1 base and the J gene end by 8 bases; junction bases not matched to a gene: 10.

This clone was seen only a few times. The chain employs TRBV29-1 and TRBJ2-3; 7 positions agree with TRBD1. CDR3 length: 12 amino acids. The V gene's germline CDR1 is SQVTM and CDR2 ANQGSEA. Losses at the gene ends were 7 bases for V and 5 bases for J; bases not matched to a gene: 6. DNA for the CDR3: TGCAGCGCCATAACAGGGGTAGATACGCAGTATTTT. Its protein product is CSAITGVDTQYF.

This clone has just a few counts. The rearrangement uses TRBV27 and TRBJ1-6; no reliable D call. The ends were cut back, 5 bases at V and 10 bases at J, with 12 bases in the middle. Looked up from germline, CDR1 is MNHEY and CDR2 is SMNVEV (reference sequence). This CDR3 comprises 13 residues. CDR3 nucleotides: TGTGCCAGCAGTCCCCGGACGAAGTCACCCCTCCACTTT. This gives the protein CASSPRTKSPLHF.

The chain has TRBV25-1 and TRBJ1-1, with D perhaps matching TRBD1 (6 bases). This CDR3 is built from 15 residues. Germline CDR1 reads MGHDK; CDR2 reads SYGVNS. Between the trimmed V and J ends, which lost 6 bases and 8 bases, there was a span of 22 bases. This chain's CDR3 is CASSRDTGVGREAFF. CDR3 DNA sequence: TGTGCCAGCAGCCGGGACACCGGCGTGGGCAGAGAAGCTTTCTTT. The full variable domain, in which reference TRBV25-1 and TRBJ1-1 provide the parts outside the CDR3, is EADIYQTPRYLVIGTGKKITLECSQTMGHDKMYWYQQDPGMELHLIHYSYGVNSTEKGDLSSESTVSRIRTEHFPLTLESARPSHTSQYLCASSRDTGVGREAFFGQGTRLTVV.

The V and J genes are TRBV5-4 and TRBJ2-5; D not certain. The CDR3 contains 15 residues. The germline V gene has CDR1 SGHNT and CDR2 YYREEE (reference sequence). The germline V and J ends were trimmed by 1 base and 4 bases, with 14 bases remaining between them. DNA for the CDR3: TGTGCCAGCAGCTTGTCCCGATCGAGTGCAGAGACCCAGTACTTC. Amino acid sequence: CASSLSRSSAETQYF.

The chain recombines TRBV4-1 with TRBJ2-1; perhaps TRBD2 as D (6 bases). V gave up 3 bases and J gave up 4 bases, with 19 bases separating them. This CDR3 has 17 amino acids. Germline lookup yields CDR1 MGHRA and CDR2 YSYEKL. The CDR3 DNA reads as TGCGCCAGCAGCCACTCTAAGGAGGCTAGCGATTACAATGAGCAGTTCTTC. It specifies CASSHSKEASDYNEQFF.

This clone has just a few counts. The V call is TRBV4-1, the J call TRBJ1-2; 7 nucleotides line up with TRBD1. V was pared by 0 bases and J by 6 bases, with 16 bases of the junction left unmatched. This CDR3 is built from 18 residues. The V gene's germline CDR1 is MGHRA and CDR2 YSYEKL. The chain's CDR3 is CASSQDLSEGAREDGYTF. CDR3 nucleotides: TGCGCCAGCAGCCAAGACCTCTCGGAGGGGGCGCGCGAGGATGGCTACACCTTC.

This rearrangement joins TRBV7-2 to TRBJ2-4; D is possibly TRBD1 (6 bases). The CDR3 is 14 residues long. Germline V gene sequence: CDR1 SGHTA, CDR2 FQGNSA. The V end lost 5 bases, the J end lost 7 bases, and 15 bases lay between the germline ends. CDR3 nucleotide sequence: TGTGCCAGCAGCGGCGAGGGACAAGGTAACATTCAGTACTTC. Translated, it gives CASSGEGQGNIQYF.

The V and J genes are TRBV11-2 and TRBJ2-2; tentative D call: TRBD2 (6 bases). The germline V gene encodes CDR1 SGHAT and CDR2 FQNNGV. This CDR3 has 14 amino acids. V was trimmed by 2 bases and J by 7 bases, leaving 11 bases between them. The DNA for the CDR3 is TGTGCCAGCAGCTTAAGTCTAGCGAACGGGGAGCTGTTTTTT. The encoded protein is CASSLSLANGELFF. The full variable domain, its missing parts supplied by reference TRBV11-2 and TRBJ2-2, is EAGVAQSPRYKIIEKRQSVAFWCNPISGHATLYWYQQILGQGPKLLIQFQNNGVVDDSQLPKDRFSAERLKGVDSTLKIQPAKLEDSAVYLCASSLSLANGELFFGEGSRLTVL.

This chain joins TRBV2 and TRBJ1-6, with D perhaps TRBD1 (5 bases). Trimming pared 7 bases from V and 8 bases from J, leaving 15 bases between. There are 14 residues in the CDR3. Germline lookup yields CDR1 SNHLY and CDR2 FYNNEI. The CDR3 DNA reads TGTGCCAGCAAAAGGGGATCGGGGCATTCACCCCTCCACTTT. Its translation is CASKRGSGHSPLHF. Using reference TRBV2 and TRBJ1-6 for the parts outside the CDR3, the full variable domain is EPEVTQTPSHQVTQMGQEVILRCVPISNHLYFYWYRQILGQKVEFLVSFYNNEISEKSEIFDDQFSVERPDGSNFTLKIRSTKLEDSAMYFCASKRGSGHSPLHFGNGTRLTVT.

Only one count was recorded for this clone. The sample holds other DNA sequences that translate to the same CDR3. For the CDR3, the DNA is TGTGCCTGGAGTGCGTTCTACGAGCAGTACTTC. Translating it yields CAWSAFYEQYF. The chain uses TRBV30 and TRBJ2-7, with no clear D. CDR1 and CDR2 from the germline V gene are GTSNPN and SVGIG (reference sequence). V gave up 1 base and J gave up 3 bases, with 4 bases separating them. The CDR3 is made up of 11 amino acids. The variable domain in full, with the rest retrieved from reference TRBV30 and TRBJ2-7, is SQTIHQWPATLVQPVGSPLSLECTVEGTSNPNLYWYRQAAGRGLQLLFYSVGIGQISSEVPQNLSASRPQDRQFILSSKKLLLSDSGFYLCAWSAFYEQYFGPGTRLTVT.

The chain couples TRBV29-1 to TRBJ1-2, with TRBD1 identical over 7 bases. Germline CDR1 and CDR2: SQVTM and ANQGSEA. With 6 bases clipped from V and 6 bases from J, the junction kept 7 bases outside the gene matches. There are 12 residues in the CDR3. This CDR3 reads CSVRQGTHGYTF. In DNA form, the CDR3 reads TGCAGCGTCCGACAGGGAACCCATGGCTACACCTTC.

The chain combines TRBV25-1 with TRBJ2-7; 12 bases are a match to TRBD1. V was clipped by 5 bases and J by 6 bases; unmatched bases: 8. The CDR3 is 15 residues long. From germline, CDR1 is MGHDK and CDR2 SYGVNS. CDR3 sequence reads: CASSPTGQGAREQYF. The CDR3 region has the DNA TGTGCCAGCAGTCCTACGGGACAGGGGGCGCGCGAGCAGTACTTC.

The CDR3 DNA sequence: TGTGCCACCAGCAGAGATACGGAGACCCAGTACTTC. Translating it yields CATSRDTETQYF. V and J are TRBV15 and TRBJ2-5, with D unclear. V lost 0 bases to trimming and J lost 5 bases, with 4 bases between them. CDR1 is LNHNV and CDR2 is YYDKDF in the germline V gene (reference sequence). The CDR3 length is 12 residues.

Worth noting for this clone: The sample has other DNA sequences that encode this CDR3 too. The rearrangement joins TRBV19 to TRBJ1-1, with D uncertain. The CDR3 totals 12 residues. In germline, CDR1 is LNHDA, CDR2 SQIVND (reference sequence). V was pared by 2 bases and J by 1 base, with 2 bases between. In nucleotides, the CDR3 is TGTGCCAGTAGTATAAGGAACACTGAAGCTTTCTTT. Translating gives CASSIRNTEAFF.

The rearrangement joins TRBV19 to TRBJ1-1; 11 nucleotides line up with TRBD1. This CDR3 comprises 14 residues. V gave up 4 bases and J gave up 2 bases; unmatched junction bases: 0. Germline V gene lookup returns CDR1 LNHDA and CDR2 SQIVND (reference sequence). The CDR3 DNA is TGTGCCAGTAGTAGGACAGGGGGCAACACTGAAGCTTTCTTT. Amino acids: CASSRTGGNTEAFF. The full variable domain, its missing parts supplied by reference TRBV19 and TRBJ1-1, is DGGITQSPKYLFRKEGQNVTLSCEQNLNHDAMYWYRQDPGQGLRLIYYSQIVNDFQKGDIAEGYSVSREKKESFPLTVTSAQKNPTAFYLCASSRTGGNTEAFFGQGTRLTVV.

This clone was detected a few times. The V call is TRBV5-1, the J call TRBJ2-6; no clear D. V was clipped by 3 bases and J by 0 bases, with 7 bases between them. Germline CDR1 SGHRS, CDR2 YFSETQ. The CDR3 extends over 15 amino acids. The CDR3, as DNA: TGCGCCAGCAGCTCACAGTTCTCTGGGGCCAACGTCCTGACTTTC. Its translation: CASSSQFSGANVLTF.

The chain carries TRBV7-9 and TRBJ2-5; D tentatively reads TRBD1 or TRBD2 (5 bases each). The CDR3 sequence is 13 residues long. V lost 3 bases and J 4 bases, leaving 9 bases between the germline ends. CDR1 is SEHNR and CDR2 is FQNEAQ in the germline V gene (reference sequence). The CDR3 nucleotides read TGTGCCAGCAGCTTTAGAGGGGCAGAGACCCAGTACTTC. Protein: CASSFRGAETQYF. Supplemented by reference TRBV7-9 and TRBJ2-5, the full variable domain reads DTGVSQNPRHKITKRGQNVTFRCDPISEHNRLYWYRQTLGQGPEFLTYFQNEAQLEKSRLLSDRFSAERPKGSFSTLEIQRTEQGDSAMYLCASSFRGAETQYFGPGTRLLVL.

This chain joins TRBV15 and TRBJ2-5, with D perhaps TRBD1 or TRBD2 (5 bases each). Germline CDR1 is LNHNV and CDR2 is YYDKDF (reference sequence). The length of the CDR3 is 14 residues. Trimming took 5 bases from V and 2 from J, leaving 12 bases between them. CDR3 coding DNA: TGTGCCACCAGCGGACATGGCGGGCAAGAGACCCAGTACTTC. Its translation: CATSGHGGQETQYF.

The chain recombines TRBV30 with TRBJ1-4; D ambiguous. The CDR3 has 11 residues. Germline lookup yields CDR1 GTSNPN and CDR2 SVGIG (reference sequence). V lost 6 bases and J lost 7, with 9 bases in between. In DNA form, the CDR3 reads TGTGCCTGTGGAGTAAGTGAAAAACTGTTTTTT. Amino acid sequence: CACGVSEKLFF. The entire variable domain, with the rest obtained from reference TRBV30 and TRBJ1-4, is as follows: SQTIHQWPATLVQPVGSPLSLECTVEGTSNPNLYWYRQAAGRGLQLLFYSVGIGQISSEVPQNLSASRPQDRQFILSSKKLLLSDSGFYLCACGVSEKLFFGSGTQLSVL.

The chain is built from TRBV30 and TRBJ2-3, with 8 positions matching TRBD2. The CDR3 covers 15 residues. V gave up 2 bases and J gave up 4 bases; unmatched junction bases: 8. Looked up from germline, CDR1 is GTSNPN and CDR2 is SVGIG (reference sequence). The CDR3 here is CAWSPLHGRADTQYF. For the CDR3, the DNA is TGTGCCTGGAGTCCTCTTCACGGGAGGGCAGATACGCAGTATTTT. The whole variable domain, remainder taken from reference TRBV30 and TRBJ2-3, is SQTIHQWPATLVQPVGSPLSLECTVEGTSNPNLYWYRQAAGRGLQLLFYSVGIGQISSEVPQNLSASRPQDRQFILSSKKLLLSDSGFYLCAWSPLHGRADTQYFGPGTRLTVL.